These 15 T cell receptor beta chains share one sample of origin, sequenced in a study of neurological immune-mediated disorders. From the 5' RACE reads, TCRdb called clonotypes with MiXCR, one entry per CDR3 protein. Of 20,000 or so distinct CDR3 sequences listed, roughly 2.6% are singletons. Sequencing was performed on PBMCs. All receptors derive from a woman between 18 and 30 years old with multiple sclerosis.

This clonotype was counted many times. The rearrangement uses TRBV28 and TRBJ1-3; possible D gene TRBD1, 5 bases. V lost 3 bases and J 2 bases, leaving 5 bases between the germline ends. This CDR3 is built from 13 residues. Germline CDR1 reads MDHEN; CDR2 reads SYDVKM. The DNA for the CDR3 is TGTGCCAGCAGTTTGGGGGCTGGAAACACCATATATTTT. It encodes CASSLGAGNTIYF.

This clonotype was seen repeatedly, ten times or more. Here the CDR3 DNA reads TGCAGTGCACCTTCCATAGAGTCCGTGTTGAACAATGAGCAGTTCTTC. As protein: CSAPSIESVLNNEQFF. The chain links TRBV20-1 to TRBJ2-1; D ambiguous. Trimming pared 6 bases from V and 5 bases from J, leaving 23 bases between. The germline CDR1 and CDR2 sequences are DFQATT and SNEGSKA (reference sequence). The CDR3 runs to 16 residues.

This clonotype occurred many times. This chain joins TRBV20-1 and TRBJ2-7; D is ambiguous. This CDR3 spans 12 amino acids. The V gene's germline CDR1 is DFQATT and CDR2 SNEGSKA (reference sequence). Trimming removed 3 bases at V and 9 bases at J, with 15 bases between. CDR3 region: CSASAAAPRQYF. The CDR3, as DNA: TGCAGTGCTAGTGCGGCAGCCCCCCGGCAGTACTTC.

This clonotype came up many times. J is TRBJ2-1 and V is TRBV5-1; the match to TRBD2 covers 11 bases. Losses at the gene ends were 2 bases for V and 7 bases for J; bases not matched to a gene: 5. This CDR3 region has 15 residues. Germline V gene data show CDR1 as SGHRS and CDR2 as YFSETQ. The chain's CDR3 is CASSLLAGVQNEQFF. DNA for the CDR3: TGCGCCAGCAGCTTACTAGCGGGAGTTCAGAATGAGCAGTTCTTC.

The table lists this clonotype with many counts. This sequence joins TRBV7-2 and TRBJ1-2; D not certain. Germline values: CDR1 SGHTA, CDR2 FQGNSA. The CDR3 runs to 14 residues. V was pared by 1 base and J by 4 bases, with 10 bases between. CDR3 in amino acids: CASSLGVQPYGYTF. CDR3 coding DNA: TGTGCCAGCAGCTTAGGGGTCCAGCCCTATGGCTACACCTTC.

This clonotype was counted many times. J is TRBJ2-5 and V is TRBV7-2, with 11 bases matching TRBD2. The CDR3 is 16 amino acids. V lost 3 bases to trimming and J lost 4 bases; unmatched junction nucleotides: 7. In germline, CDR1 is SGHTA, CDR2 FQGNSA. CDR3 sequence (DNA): TGTGCCAGCAGCTTTCCCACTAGCGGGAGCGGAGAGACCCAGTACTTC. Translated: CASSFPTSGSGETQYF.

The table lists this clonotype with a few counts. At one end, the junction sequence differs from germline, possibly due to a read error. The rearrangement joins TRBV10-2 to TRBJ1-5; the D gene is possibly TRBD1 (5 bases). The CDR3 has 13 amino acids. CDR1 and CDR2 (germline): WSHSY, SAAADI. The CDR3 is CASTGGEGQPQNF. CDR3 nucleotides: TGCGCCAGCACTGGAGGGGAGGGTCAGCCCCAGAATTTT.

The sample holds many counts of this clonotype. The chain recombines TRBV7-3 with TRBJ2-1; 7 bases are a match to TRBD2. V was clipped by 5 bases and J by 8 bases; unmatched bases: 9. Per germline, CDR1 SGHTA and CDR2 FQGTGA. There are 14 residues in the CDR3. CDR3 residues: CASSTTGAGDEQFF. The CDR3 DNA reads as TGTGCCAGCAGCACCACCGGGGCGGGGGATGAGCAGTTCTTC.

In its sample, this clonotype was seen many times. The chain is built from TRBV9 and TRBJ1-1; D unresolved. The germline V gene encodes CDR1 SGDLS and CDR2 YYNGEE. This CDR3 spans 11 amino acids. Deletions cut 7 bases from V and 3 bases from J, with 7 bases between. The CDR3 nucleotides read TGTGCCAGCGGACGGCACACTGAAGCTTTCTTT. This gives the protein CASGRHTEAFF.

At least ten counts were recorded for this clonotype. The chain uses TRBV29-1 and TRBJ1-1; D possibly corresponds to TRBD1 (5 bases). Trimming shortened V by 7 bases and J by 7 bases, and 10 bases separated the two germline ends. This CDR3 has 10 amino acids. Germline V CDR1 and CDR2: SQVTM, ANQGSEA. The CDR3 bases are TGCAGCGGGGGGGAGGGTGAAGCTTTCTTT. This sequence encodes CSGGEGEAFF.

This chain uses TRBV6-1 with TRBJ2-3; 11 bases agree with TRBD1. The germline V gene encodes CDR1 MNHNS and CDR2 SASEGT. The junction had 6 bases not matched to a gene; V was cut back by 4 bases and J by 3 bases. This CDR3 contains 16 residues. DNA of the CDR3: TGTGCCAGCAGTGTTCGGACAGGGGGCGCGACAGATACGCAGTATTTT. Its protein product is CASSVRTGGATDTQYF.

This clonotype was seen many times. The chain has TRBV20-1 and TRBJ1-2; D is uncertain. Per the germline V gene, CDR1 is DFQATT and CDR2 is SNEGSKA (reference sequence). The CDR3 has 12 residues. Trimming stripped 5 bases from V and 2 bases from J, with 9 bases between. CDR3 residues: CSAPPSNYGYTF. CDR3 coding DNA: TGCAGTGCTCCCCCTTCAAACTATGGCTACACCTTC.

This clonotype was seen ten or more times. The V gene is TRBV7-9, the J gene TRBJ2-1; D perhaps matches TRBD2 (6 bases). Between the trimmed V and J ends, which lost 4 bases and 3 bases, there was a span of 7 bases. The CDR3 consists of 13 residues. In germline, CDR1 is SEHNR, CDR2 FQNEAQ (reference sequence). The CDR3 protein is CASSSGSYNEQFF. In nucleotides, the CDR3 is TGTGCCAGCAGCTCCGGGAGCTACAATGAGCAGTTCTTC.

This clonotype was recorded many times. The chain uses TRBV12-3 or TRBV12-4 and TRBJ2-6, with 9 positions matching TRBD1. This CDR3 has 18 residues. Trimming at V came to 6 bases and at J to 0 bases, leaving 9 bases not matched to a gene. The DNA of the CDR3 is TGTGCCAGCAGCTCCGCTTTGACAGGGGGCTCTGGGGCCAACGTCCTGACTTTC. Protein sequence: CASSSALTGGSGANVLTF.

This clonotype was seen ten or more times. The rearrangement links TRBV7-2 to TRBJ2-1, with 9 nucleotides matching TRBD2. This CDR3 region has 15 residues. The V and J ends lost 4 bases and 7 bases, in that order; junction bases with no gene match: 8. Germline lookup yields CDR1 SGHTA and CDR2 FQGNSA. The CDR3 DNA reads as TGTGCCAGCAGCTCTCTAGCGGGATTTAGGAATGAGCAGTTCTTC. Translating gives CASSSLAGFRNEQFF. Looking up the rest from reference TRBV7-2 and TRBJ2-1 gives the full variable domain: GAGVSQSPSNKVTEKGKDVELRCDPISGHTALYWYRQSLGQGLEFLIYFQGNSAPDKSGLPSDRFSAERTGGSVSTLTIQRTQQEDSAVYLCASSSLAGFRNEQFFGPGTRLTVL.